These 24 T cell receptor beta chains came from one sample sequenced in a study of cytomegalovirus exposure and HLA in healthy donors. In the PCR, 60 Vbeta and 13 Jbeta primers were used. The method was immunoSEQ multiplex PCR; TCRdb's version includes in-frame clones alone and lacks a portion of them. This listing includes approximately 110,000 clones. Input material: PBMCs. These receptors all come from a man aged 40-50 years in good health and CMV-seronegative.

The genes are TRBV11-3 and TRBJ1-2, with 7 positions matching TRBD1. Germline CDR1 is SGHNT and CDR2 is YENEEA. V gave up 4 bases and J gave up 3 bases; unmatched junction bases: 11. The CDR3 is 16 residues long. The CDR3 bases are TGTGCCAGCAGCTCCCGCCTGACAGGGTTACACTATGGCTACACCTTC. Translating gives CASSSRLTGLHYGYTF.

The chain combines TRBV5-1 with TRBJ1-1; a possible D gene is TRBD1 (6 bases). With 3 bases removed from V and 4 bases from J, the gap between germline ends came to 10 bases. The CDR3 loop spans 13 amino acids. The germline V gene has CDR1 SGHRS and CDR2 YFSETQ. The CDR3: CASSSQGGTEAFF. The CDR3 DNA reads TGCGCCAGCAGCTCACAGGGTGGCACTGAAGCTTTCTTT.

The CDR3 is CASSLYSVRDYEQFF. In DNA, the CDR3 is TGTGCCAGCAGCTTATACTCTGTGCGGGACTATGAGCAGTTCTTC. The chain joins TRBV11-3 to TRBJ2-1; a possible D gene is TRBD2 (6 bases). The germline V and J ends were trimmed by 2 bases and 8 bases, with 16 bases remaining between them. Germline CDR1 reads SGHNT; CDR2 reads YENEEA. The CDR3 is made up of 15 amino acids.

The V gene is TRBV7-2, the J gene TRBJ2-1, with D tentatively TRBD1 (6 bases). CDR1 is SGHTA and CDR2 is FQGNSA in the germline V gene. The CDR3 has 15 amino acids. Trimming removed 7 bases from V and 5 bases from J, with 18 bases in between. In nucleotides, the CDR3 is TGTGCCAGCACCCCAGGGGACGGACCAAACAATGAGCAGTTCTTC. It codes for CASTPGDGPNNEQFF. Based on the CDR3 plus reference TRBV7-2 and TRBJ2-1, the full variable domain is GAGVSQSPSNKVTEKGKDVELRCDPISGHTALYWYRQSLGQGLEFLIYFQGNSAPDKSGLPSDRFSAERTGGSVSTLTIQRTQQEDSAVYLCASTPGDGPNNEQFFGPGTRLTVL.

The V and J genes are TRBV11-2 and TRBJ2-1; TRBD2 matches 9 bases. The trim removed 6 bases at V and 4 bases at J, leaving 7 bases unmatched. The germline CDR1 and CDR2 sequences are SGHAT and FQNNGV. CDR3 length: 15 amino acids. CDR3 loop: CASSALAGRYNEQFF. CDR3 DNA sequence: TGTGCCAGCAGTGCACTAGCGGGCCGGTACAATGAGCAGTTCTTC.

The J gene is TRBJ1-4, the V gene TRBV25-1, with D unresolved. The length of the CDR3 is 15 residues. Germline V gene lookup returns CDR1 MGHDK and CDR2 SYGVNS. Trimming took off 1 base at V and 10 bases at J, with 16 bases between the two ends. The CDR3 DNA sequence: TGTGCCAGCAGTGAATTAGAGAGTGGCCTAGGAAAACTGTTTTTT. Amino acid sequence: CASSELESGLGKLFF.

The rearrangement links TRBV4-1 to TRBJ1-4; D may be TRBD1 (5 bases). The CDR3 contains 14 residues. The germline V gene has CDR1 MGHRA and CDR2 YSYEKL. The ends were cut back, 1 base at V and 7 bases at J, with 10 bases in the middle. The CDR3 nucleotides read TGCGCCAGCAGCCAAGCACAGGTCGCTGAAAAACTGTTTTTT. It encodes CASSQAQVAEKLFF.

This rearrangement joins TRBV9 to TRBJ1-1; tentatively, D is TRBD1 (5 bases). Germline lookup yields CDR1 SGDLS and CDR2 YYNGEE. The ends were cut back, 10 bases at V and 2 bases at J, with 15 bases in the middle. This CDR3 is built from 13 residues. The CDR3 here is CAAGTGENTEAFF. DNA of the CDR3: TGTGCCGCGGGGACGGGAGAAAACACTGAAGCTTTCTTT.

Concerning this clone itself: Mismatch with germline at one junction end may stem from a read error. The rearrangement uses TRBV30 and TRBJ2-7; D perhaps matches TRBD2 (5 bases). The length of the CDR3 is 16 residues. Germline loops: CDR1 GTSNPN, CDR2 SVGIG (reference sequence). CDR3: CAWRPKGRSFSDEQYF. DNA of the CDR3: TGTGCCTGGAGACCCAAAGGGAGATCCTTCTCCGACGAGCAGTACTTC. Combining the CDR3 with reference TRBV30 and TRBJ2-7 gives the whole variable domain SQTIHQWPATLVQPVGSPLSLECTVEGTSNPNLYWYRQAAGRGLQLLFYSVGIGQISSEVPQNLSASRPQDRQFILSSKKLLLSDSGFYLCAWRPKGRSFSDEQYFGPGTRLTVT.

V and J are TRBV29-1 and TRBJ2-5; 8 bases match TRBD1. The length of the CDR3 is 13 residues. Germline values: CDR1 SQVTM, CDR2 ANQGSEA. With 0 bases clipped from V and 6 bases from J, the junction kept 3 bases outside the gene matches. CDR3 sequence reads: CSVEEGQGQTQYF. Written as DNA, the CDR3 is TGCAGCGTTGAAGAAGGACAGGGACAGACCCAGTACTTC.

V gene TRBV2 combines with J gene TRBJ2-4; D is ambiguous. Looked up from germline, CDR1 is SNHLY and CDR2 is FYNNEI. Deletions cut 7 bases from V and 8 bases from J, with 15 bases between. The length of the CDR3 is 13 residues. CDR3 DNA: TGTGCCAGCACCGAGTGGCTAGACGACATTCAGTACTTC. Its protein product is CASTEWLDDIQYF.

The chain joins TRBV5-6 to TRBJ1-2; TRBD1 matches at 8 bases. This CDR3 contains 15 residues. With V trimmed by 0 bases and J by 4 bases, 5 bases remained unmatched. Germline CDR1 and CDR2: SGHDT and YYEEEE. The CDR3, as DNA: TGTGCCAGCAGCTTGGTGGCTACAGGGGGCTATGGCTACACCTTC. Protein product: CASSLVATGGYGYTF.

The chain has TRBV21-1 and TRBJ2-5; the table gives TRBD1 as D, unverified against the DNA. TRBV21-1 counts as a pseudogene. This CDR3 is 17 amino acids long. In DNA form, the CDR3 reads TGTGCCAGCAGCAAAAAGGCTAATGGGCACACGATAGAGACCCAGTACTTC. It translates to CASSKKANGHTIETQYF.

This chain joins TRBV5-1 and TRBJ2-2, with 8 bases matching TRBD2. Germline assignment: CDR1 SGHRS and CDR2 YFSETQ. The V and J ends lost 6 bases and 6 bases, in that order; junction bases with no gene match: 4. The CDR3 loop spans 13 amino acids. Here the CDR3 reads CASNSGGAGELFF. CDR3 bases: TGCGCCAGCAACTCGGGAGGGGCCGGGGAGCTGTTTTTT.

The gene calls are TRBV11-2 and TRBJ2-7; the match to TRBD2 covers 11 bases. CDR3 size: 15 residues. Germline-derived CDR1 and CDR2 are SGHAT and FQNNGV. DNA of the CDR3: TGTGCGTCGACTAGCGGGGCTCAGCCCTCCTACGAGCAGTACTTC. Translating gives CASTSGAQPSYEQYF.

CDR3 protein: CASLRTLASTGELFF. The CDR3 nucleotides are TGTGCCAGCCTAAGGACATTGGCGAGCACCGGGGAGCTGTTTTTT. The chain joins TRBV27 to TRBJ2-2; D may be TRBD1 (5 bases). Germline V lookup: CDR1 MNHEY, CDR2 SMNVEV (reference sequence). This CDR3 has 15 residues. Trimming stripped 8 bases from V and 4 bases from J, with 17 bases between.

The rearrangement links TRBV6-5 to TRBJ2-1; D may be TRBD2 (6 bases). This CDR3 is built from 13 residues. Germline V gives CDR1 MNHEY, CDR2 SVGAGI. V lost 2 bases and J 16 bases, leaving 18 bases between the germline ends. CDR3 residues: CASSYDLSGTPFF. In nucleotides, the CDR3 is TGTGCCAGCAGTTACGACCTTTCCGGGACTCCATTCTTC.

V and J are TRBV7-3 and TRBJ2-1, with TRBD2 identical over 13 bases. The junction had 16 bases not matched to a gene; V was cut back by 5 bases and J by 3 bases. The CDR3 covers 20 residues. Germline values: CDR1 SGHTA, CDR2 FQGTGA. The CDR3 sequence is CASSRPGGLAGKQNYNEQFF. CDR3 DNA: TGTGCCAGCAGCCGACCAGGGGGACTAGCGGGGAAACAAAACTACAATGAGCAGTTCTTC.

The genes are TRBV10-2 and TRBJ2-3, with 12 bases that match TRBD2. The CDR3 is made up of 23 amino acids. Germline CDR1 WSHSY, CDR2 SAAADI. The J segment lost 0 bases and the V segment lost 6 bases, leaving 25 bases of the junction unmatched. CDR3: CASSVPGLAGQTPAIPSTDTQYF. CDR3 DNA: TGCGCCAGCAGCGTCCCTGGACTAGCGGGACAGACACCCGCGATCCCTAGCACAGATACGCAGTATTTT.

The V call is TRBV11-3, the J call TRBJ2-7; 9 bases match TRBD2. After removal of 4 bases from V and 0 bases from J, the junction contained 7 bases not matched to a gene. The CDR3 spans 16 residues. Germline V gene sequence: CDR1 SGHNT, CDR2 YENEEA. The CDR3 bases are TGTGCCAGCAGCTCGAGGTCGACTAGCGGCTCCTACGAGCAGTACTTC. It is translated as CASSSRSTSGSYEQYF.

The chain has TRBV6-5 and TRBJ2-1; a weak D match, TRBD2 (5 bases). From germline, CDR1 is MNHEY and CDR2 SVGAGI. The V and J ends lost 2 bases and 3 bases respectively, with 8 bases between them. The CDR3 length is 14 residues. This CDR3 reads CASSYADFYNEQFF. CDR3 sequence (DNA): TGTGCCAGCAGTTACGCGGACTTCTACAATGAGCAGTTCTTC.

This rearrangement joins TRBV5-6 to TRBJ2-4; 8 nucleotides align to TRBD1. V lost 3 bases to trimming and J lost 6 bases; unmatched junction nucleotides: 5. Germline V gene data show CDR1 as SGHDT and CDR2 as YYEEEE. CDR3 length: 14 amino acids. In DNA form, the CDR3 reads TGTGCCAGCAGCTCACAGGGGGTGGGAAACATTCAGTACTTC. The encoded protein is CASSSQGVGNIQYF.

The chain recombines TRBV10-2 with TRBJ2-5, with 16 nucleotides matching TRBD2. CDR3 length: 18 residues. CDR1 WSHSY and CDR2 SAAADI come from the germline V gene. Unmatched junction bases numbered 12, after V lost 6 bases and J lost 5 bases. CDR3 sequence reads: CASRGSNLGLAGGETQYF. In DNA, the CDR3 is TGCGCCAGCAGGGGGTCCAACCTGGGACTAGCGGGAGGGGAGACCCAGTACTTC.

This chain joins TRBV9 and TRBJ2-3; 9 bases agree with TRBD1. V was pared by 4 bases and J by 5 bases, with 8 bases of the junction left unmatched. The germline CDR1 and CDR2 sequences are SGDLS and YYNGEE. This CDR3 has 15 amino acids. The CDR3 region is CASSSLTGGVDTQYF. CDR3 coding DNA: TGTGCCAGCAGCTCACTGACAGGGGGAGTAGATACGCAGTATTTT.